The sequence of this T cell receptor beta chain was determined in a study of T cell responses to AZD1222 COVID-19 vaccine. Study information: Researchers grouped second doses given at about 4 or about 12 weeks into one pool.

Study-wide points: White British people made up most donors, females outnumbered males, and clonal diversity was possibly underestimated. Elevations in Spike-specific TCR breadth and depth followed administration of two AZD1222 doses. Repertoire sampling happened only post peak T cell response.

Germline lookup yields CDR1 KGHSH and CDR2 LQKENI. The CDR3 has 13 residues. Trimming cost V 4 bases and J 10 bases, with 11 bases left between them. Of note for this clone: Its cognate antigen is unknown.

TCRdb's copy holds only in-frame clones and misses some; the assay was immunoSEQ multiplex PCR. The profile covers some 120,000 clones, with around 94% appearing a single time and over 2.5% taken by the ten largest. This TCR was recovered from an adult in good health. The V gene is TRBV18, the J gene TRBJ1-6; no definite D call. Sequencing used peripheral blood, obtained on day 0 of AZD1222 vaccination. The CDR3 DNA reads as TGTGCCAGCTCACGCAACTATGCCTCACCCCTCCACTTT. Its protein product is CASSRNYASPLHF.